A selection of T cell receptor beta chains follows, all from one sample in a study of CD8+ T cells in alopecia areata. This table comes from immunoSEQ multiplex PCR, and its TCRdb copy is limited to in-frame clones, with some not included. The table records thousands of clones, roughly two thirds of them present only once. The starting material was skin, obtained at week 0. These receptors all stem from a human donor with alopecia areata. The CDR3 runs from the conserved cysteine through the conserved F or W.

TRBV7-3	CASSLTSTTGTTGELFF
TRBV9	CASSHGMENTEAFF
TRBV19	CASSIYGRAEAFF
TRBV2	CASRRGVNTEAFF
TRBV6-4	CASSPIGGTRSTDTQYF
TRBV7-9	CASSLFLAEEYNEQFF
TRBV7-2	CASSSSGTADQPQHF
TRBV27	CASRKTGGGYTF
TRBV7-6	CASSLFQANNEQFF
TRBV2	CASSLDRLRASNQPQHF
TRBV2	CASTRDPRLSGANVLTF
TRBV9	CASSVEGSGYEQYF
TRBV29-1	CSVKGGLNTEAFF
TRBV7-2	CASSLIGDTSYEQYF
TRBV2	CASSGGGYNEQFF
TRBV4-1	CASSQHAGRIEAFF
TRBV11-2	CASSLARGRRYEQYF
TRBV7-2	CASSRDGGEEKLFF
TRBV6-5	CASSSRQANQPQHF
TRBV7-2	CASSLEGGQGRKAFF
TRBV5-5	CASSSLPLSRGTQYF
TRBV2	CASSRILSNQPQHF
TRBV7-2	CASSFSGTGHGYTF
TRBV7-2	CASSPLWGTGRLYEQYF
TRBV11-2	CASSLRDTHTGELFF
TRBV7-3	CASSLKPLGTSRNEQFF
TRBV9	CASSGTGYGYTF
TRBV7-8	CASSKDTLYEQYF
TRBV5-4	CASSSLTGISTEAFF
TRBV7-2	CASSLVVGHTGELFF
TRBV7-7	CASSLLGGGETQYF
TRBV18	CASSKTTGELFF
TRBV9	CASSVSGQDTQYF
TRBV6-1	CASSDRTGSLSGNTIYF
TRBV11-2	CASSSGPEAFF
TRBV5-1	CASSLEGINSPLHF
TRBV9	CASSVGPGPEETQYF